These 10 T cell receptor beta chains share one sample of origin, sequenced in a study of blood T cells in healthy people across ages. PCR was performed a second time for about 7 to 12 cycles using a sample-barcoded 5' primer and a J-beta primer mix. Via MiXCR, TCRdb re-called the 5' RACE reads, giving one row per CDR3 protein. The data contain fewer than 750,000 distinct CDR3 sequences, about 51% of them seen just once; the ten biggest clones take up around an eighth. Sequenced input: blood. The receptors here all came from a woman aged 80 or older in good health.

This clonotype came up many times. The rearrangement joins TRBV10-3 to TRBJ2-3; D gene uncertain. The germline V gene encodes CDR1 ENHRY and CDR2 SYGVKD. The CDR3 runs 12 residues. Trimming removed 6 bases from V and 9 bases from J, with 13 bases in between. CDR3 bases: TGTGCCATCAGCTATGCCATTGAAACGCAGTATTTT. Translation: CAISYAIETQYF.

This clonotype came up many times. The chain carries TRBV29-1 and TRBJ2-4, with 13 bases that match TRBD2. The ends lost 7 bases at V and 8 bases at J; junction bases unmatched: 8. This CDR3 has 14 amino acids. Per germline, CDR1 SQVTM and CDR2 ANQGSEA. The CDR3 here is CSARTSGRVYIQYF. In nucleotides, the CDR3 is TGCAGCGCCCGGACTAGCGGGAGAGTATACATTCAGTACTTC.

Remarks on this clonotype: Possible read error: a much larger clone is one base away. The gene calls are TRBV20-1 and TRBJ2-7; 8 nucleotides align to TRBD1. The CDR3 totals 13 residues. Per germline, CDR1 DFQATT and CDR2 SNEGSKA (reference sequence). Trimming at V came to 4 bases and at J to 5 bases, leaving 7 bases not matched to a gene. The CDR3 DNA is TGCAGTGCTACCCCTGGACAGGGCGACGAGCAGTACTTC. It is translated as CSATPGQGDEQYF.

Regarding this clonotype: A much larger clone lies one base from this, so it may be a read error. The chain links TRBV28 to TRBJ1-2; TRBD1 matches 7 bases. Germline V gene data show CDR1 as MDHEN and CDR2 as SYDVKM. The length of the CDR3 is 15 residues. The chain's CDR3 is CASSLGTVRSYGYNF. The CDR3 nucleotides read TGTGCCAGCAGTTTAGGGACAGTCCGCTCCTATGGCTACAACTTC.

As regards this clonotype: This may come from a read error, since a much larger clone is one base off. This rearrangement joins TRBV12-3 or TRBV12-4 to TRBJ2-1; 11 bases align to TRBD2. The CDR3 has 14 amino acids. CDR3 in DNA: TGTGCCGGCAGTTCACTAGCGGGAGTTCTTGAGCAGTTCTTC. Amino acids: CAGSSLAGVLEQFF.

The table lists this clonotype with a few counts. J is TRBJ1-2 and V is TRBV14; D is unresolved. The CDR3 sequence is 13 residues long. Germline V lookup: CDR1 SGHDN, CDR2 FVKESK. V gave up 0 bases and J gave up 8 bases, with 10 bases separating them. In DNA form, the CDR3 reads TGTGCCAGCAGCCAAGACCCCGCTCGCGGCTACACCTTC. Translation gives CASSQDPARGYTF.

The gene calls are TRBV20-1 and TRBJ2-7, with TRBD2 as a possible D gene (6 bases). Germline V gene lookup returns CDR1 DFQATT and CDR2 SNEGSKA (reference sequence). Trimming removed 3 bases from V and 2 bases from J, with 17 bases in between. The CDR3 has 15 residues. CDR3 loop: CSASGLGTSTYEQYF. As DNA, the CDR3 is TGCAGTGCTAGTGGGTTGGGGACTTCCACCTACGAGCAGTACTTC.

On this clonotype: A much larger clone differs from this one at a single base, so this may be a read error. CDR3 DNA: TGCAGTGCTAGAGACACGGTGGCCAATGAGCAGTACTTC. The encoded protein is CSARDTVANEQYF. This chain connects TRBV20-1 to TRBJ2-7, with D uncertain. Between the trimmed V and J ends, which lost 0 bases and 7 bases, there was a span of 13 bases. Germline V gene lookup returns CDR1 DFQATT and CDR2 SNEGSKA (reference sequence). There are 13 residues in the CDR3.

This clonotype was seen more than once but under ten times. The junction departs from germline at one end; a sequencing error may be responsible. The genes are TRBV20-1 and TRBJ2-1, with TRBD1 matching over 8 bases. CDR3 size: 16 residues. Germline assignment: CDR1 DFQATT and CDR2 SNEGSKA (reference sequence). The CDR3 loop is CSARLRGQGTYDEQFF. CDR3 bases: TGCAGTGCTAGACTCCGAGGACAGGGAACCTACGATGAGCAGTTCTTC.

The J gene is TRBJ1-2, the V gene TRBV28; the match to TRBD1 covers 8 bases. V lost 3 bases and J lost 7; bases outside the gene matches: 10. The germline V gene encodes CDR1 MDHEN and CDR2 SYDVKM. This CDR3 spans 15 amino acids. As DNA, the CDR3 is TGTGCCAGCAGTTTTCCGGACAGGGCTCCGACTGGCTACACCTTC. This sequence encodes CASSFPDRAPTGYTF.